The present TCR beta chain was sequenced within a study of blood T cell repertoires in COVID-19. Across the whole study: Samples taken during acute and convalescent COVID-19 were collected in the United States, Italy and Spain. The analysed material was cDNA or gDNA that came from T cells, B-cell-depleted T cells, or PBMCs.

Trimming left V 4 bases short and J 0 bases short, with 23 bases between. The CDR3 totals 20 residues. CDR1 and CDR2 (germline): SGDLS, YYNGEE. Original methodology: Amplification of reference gene primers provided the estimated nucleated cell counts. The assay was immunoSEQ multiplex PCR, and TCRdb's table has in-frame clones only and misses some. V and J calls plus clone size are reproduced from that table; the DNA served to infer D and trimming. The table records roughly 150,000 clones, approximately 90% of them present only once. This receptor was taken from a middle-aged woman with acute or convalescent COVID-19. Sequencing used peripheral blood. The chain uses TRBV9 and TRBJ2-6, with a tentative D call TRBD2 (7 bases). The CDR3 protein is CASSPRGGGTGSSGANVLTF. The CDR3 bases are TGTGCCAGCAGCCCGCGAGGGGGGGGGACGGGAAGCTCTGGGGCCAACGTCCTGACTTTC.